Below, 17 T cell receptor beta chains from the same sample are listed, as sequenced in a study of blood T cell repertoires in COVID-19 (dated by TCRdb to the early 2020s). Receptor libraries were prepared by the immunoSEQ multiplex PCR assay. As stored in TCRdb, this immuneACCESS dataset retains in-frame rearrangements with V and J assigned. A fraction of the clones does not appear; measured against another copy, unresolved V genes explain less than half of the discrepancy, and the remainder lacks a known reason. The sample table records some 180,000 clones; more than 70% of these occur just once. The ten largest clones represent more than 2% of the sample. The sequencing sample was made of peripheral blood. The source is a man aged 50-60 years who had recovered from COVID-19.

The chain recombines TRBV4-3 with TRBJ2-5; 12 bases align to TRBD1. CDR1 is LGHNA and CDR2 is YSLEER in the germline V gene. Trimming at V came to 2 bases and at J to 3 bases, leaving 4 bases not matched to a gene. The CDR3 runs 16 residues. In DNA form, the CDR3 reads TGCGCCAGCAGCCAAACCGGGACAGGGGGCGAAGAGACCCAGTACTTC. As protein: CASSQTGTGGEETQYF.

The sample holds one count of this clone. The rearrangement joins TRBV6-2 or TRBV6-3 to TRBJ2-5, with 9 bases aligning to TRBD2. J lost 5 bases, V lost 5 bases, and 9 bases had no gene match. CDR3 length equals 15 residues. Per germline, CDR1 MNHEY and CDR2 SVGEGT. The CDR3, as DNA: TGTGCCAGCAGTAACCTAGCGGGGAGGGAGGAGACCCAGTACTTC. As protein: CASSNLAGREETQYF.

The chain couples TRBV7-2 to TRBJ2-1; D may be TRBD2 (5 bases). The CDR3 is 16 residues long. V lost 5 bases and J lost 5, with 19 bases in between. Germline CDR1 SGHTA, CDR2 FQGNSA. CDR3 bases: TGTGCCAGCAGCACCGGCCAAGCGGTCACCAACAATGAGCAGTTCTTC. It yields the protein CASSTGQAVTNNEQFF.

The chain joins TRBV7-9 to TRBJ2-5, with D possibly matching TRBD2 (5 bases). The V end was cut by 1 base, the J end by 3 bases, with 12 bases between. The CDR3 loop spans 15 amino acids. From germline, CDR1 is SEHNR and CDR2 FQNEAQ (reference sequence). The CDR3 bases are TGTGCCAGCAGCTTAGGGGCAGGACTTGAAGAGACCCAGTACTTC. Its protein is CASSLGAGLEETQYF.

The CDR3 DNA sequence: TGTGCCACCAGTAAGGGGGCGGGTGGCACTGAAGCTTTCTTT. It specifies CATSKGAGGTEAFF. The V call is TRBV24-1, the J call TRBJ1-1, with 7 bases that match TRBD1. CDR3 length: 14 amino acids. Germline trimming cut 6 bases from V and 4 bases from J; bases unmatched to any gene: 7. Per the germline V gene, CDR1 is KGHDR and CDR2 is SFDVKD.

The chain has TRBV28 and TRBJ2-7; D is unresolved. The V gene's germline CDR1 is MDHEN and CDR2 SYDVKM. V gave up 5 bases and J gave up 2 bases, with 7 bases separating them. The CDR3 is 12 residues long. The CDR3, as DNA: TGTGCCAGCAGTCCCCAAACCTACGAGCAGTACTTC. It translates to CASSPQTYEQYF.

The rearrangement uses TRBV9 and TRBJ1-3; possibly TRBD1 for D (6 bases). From germline, CDR1 is SGDLS and CDR2 YYNGEE. With 4 bases removed from V and 0 bases from J, the gap between germline ends came to 14 bases. The CDR3 spans 16 residues. CDR3 in amino acids: CASSSQQGSSGNTIYF. The DNA of the CDR3 is TGTGCCAGCAGCTCGCAACAGGGCAGCTCTGGAAACACCATATATTTT.

V is TRBV9 and J is TRBJ1-1; tentatively, D is TRBD1 (6 bases). CDR1 is SGDLS, CDR2 YYNGEE, per germline. The CDR3 spans 14 residues. Trimming removed 0 bases from V and 3 bases from J, with 9 bases in between. The CDR3 here is CASSVGNRDTEAFF. The CDR3 DNA is TGTGCCAGCAGCGTAGGGAACAGGGACACTGAAGCTTTCTTT.

The chain uses TRBV15 and TRBJ2-2; unclear D gene. This CDR3 region has 16 residues. Trimming cost V 3 bases and J 0 bases, with 11 bases left between them. Germline-derived CDR1 and CDR2 are LNHNV and YYDKDF (reference sequence). For the CDR3, the DNA is TGTGCCACCAGCAGCGATTGGGCCTCGAACACCGGGGAGCTGTTTTTT. This sequence encodes CATSSDWASNTGELFF.

CDR3 nucleotides: TGTGCCAGCACCGGGACAGGGTATGATACGCAGTATTTT. This gives the protein CASTGTGYDTQYF. J is TRBJ2-3 and V is TRBV2; 9 bases align to TRBD1. CDR1 and CDR2 (germline): SNHLY, FYNNEI. The length of the CDR3 is 13 residues. The V and J ends lost 7 bases and 6 bases, in that order; junction bases with no gene match: 5.

With respect to this clone: At the DNA level, this CDR3 is encoded by other sequences in the same sample as well. CDR3: CASRRTGYNEQFF. The DNA for the CDR3 is TGTGCCAGCCGACGTACAGGGTACAATGAGCAGTTCTTC. The genes are TRBV28 and TRBJ2-1; possible D gene TRBD1, 6 bases. V was trimmed by 8 bases and J by 4 bases, leaving 12 bases between them. CDR1 MDHEN and CDR2 SYDVKM come from the germline V gene. The CDR3 contains 13 residues.

The V call is TRBV4-3, the J call TRBJ2-7, with 8 bases aligning to TRBD2. The CDR3 runs 14 residues. After removal of 5 bases from V and 5 bases from J, the junction contained 8 bases not matched to a gene. Germline V gene data show CDR1 as LGHNA and CDR2 as YSLEER. For the CDR3, the DNA is TGCGCCAGCAGCACCCGGAGCGGGAGCGACGAGCAGTACTTC. Its translation is CASSTRSGSDEQYF.

The chain uses TRBV10-3 and TRBJ2-1; TRBD2 aligns across 8 bases. The CDR3 totals 16 residues. Looked up from germline, CDR1 is ENHRY and CDR2 is SYGVKD. Germline trimming cut 0 bases from V and 3 bases from J; bases unmatched to any gene: 4. The CDR3 sequence: CAISESQRGIYNEQFF. The CDR3 nucleotides are TGTGCCATCAGTGAGTCGCAGCGGGGGATCTACAATGAGCAGTTCTTC.

The chain carries TRBV18 and TRBJ2-1, with 10 positions matching TRBD2. The V and J ends lost 3 bases and 0 bases, in that order; junction bases with no gene match: 8. Germline values: CDR1 KGHSH, CDR2 LQKENI. This CDR3 contains 18 residues. The CDR3 DNA is TGTGCCAGCTCACCTCTGGCTAGCGGGGGAAGCTCCTACAATGAGCAGTTCTTC. Translated: CASSPLASGGSSYNEQFF.

This sequence joins TRBV2 and TRBJ1-2, with 9 bases aligning to TRBD1. From germline, CDR1 is SNHLY and CDR2 FYNNEI. Trimming at V came to 6 bases and at J to 4 bases, leaving 6 bases not matched to a gene. The CDR3 sequence is 14 residues long. The CDR3 reads CASSNRGRSYGYTF. The CDR3 DNA reads TGTGCCAGCAGCAACAGGGGGCGCTCCTATGGCTACACCTTC.

This clone was counted only a few times. The CDR3 sequence: CASSTNRGRNTEAFF. The CDR3 DNA reads TGTGCCAGTAGTACAAACAGGGGAAGGAACACTGAAGCTTTCTTT. The rearrangement uses TRBV19 and TRBJ1-1; TRBD1 matches 7 bases. The CDR3 runs to 15 residues. Germline V gives CDR1 LNHDA, CDR2 SQIVND (reference sequence). The V and J ends lost 4 bases and 1 base, in that order; junction bases with no gene match: 6. Looking up the rest from reference TRBV19 and TRBJ1-1 gives the full variable domain: DGGITQSPKYLFRKEGQNVTLSCEQNLNHDAMYWYRQDPGQGLRLIYYSQIVNDFQKGDIAEGYSVSREKKESFPLTVTSAQKNPTAFYLCASSTNRGRNTEAFFGQGTRLTVV.

This clone was seen a handful of times. The chain combines TRBV5-1 with TRBJ1-4, with D possibly being TRBD1 (5 bases). The germline gives CDR1 SGHRS, CDR2 YFSETQ. This CDR3 has 17 amino acids. Trimming removed 0 bases from V and 8 bases from J, with 20 bases in between. The CDR3 sequence: CASSLARAAGPGEKLFF. CDR3 sequence (DNA): TGCGCCAGCAGCTTGGCCAGGGCTGCTGGGCCAGGAGAAAAACTGTTTTTT.